This TCR beta chain is from a study of naive and memory T cell subsets. This clonotype has just a few counts. An equimolar mix of two oligonucleotides served as the beta constant-region primer for TRBC1 and TRBC2. TCRdb recomputed calls from the UMI-ligation and nested PCR reads with MiXCR, one row per CDR3 protein. The sample holds 140,000 to 150,000 distinct CDR3 sequences; about a sixth are singletons and the top ten take about 0.14%. After removal of 6 bases from V and 9 bases from J, the junction contained 5 bases not matched to a gene. CDR1 and CDR2 from the germline V gene are MNHEY and SMNVEV (reference sequence). This CDR3 spans 12 amino acids.

The V gene is TRBV27, the J gene TRBJ2-1; TRBD2 agrees at 7 bases. The sequenced sample consisted of naive CD4+ T cells from blood. This receptor was identified in a human donor in good health. CDR3 amino acids: CASRWGGGEQFF. The CDR3 DNA reads as TGTGCCAGCAGGTGGGGGGGGGGTGAGCAGTTCTTC.